The clone carrying this TCR beta chain was seen a few times. This entry belongs to a study of T cells in Graves' hyperthyroidism and ophthalmopathy. The germline CDR1 and CDR2 sequences are MRHNA and SNTAGT. This CDR3 spans 22 amino acids. V was cut by 2 bases and J by 0 bases, with 32 bases left in between. There were TCR beta CDR3 regions amplified from RNA transcripts. The TCR CDR3 first-round RT-PCR relied on the HTBI primer set. TCRdb independently ran MiXCR on the multiplex PCR reads; one entry per CDR3 protein. In the table there are almost 600,000 distinct CDR3 sequences, more than 11% of which are singletons.

The clonotype was recovered from a woman aged 25-40 years with Graves' hyperthyroidism that later progressed to Graves' ophthalmopathy. The chain employs TRBV6-4 and TRBJ2-7; either TRBD1 or TRBD2 may fit D (8 bases each). The sample taken for sequencing was blood. The CDR3 region has the DNA TGTGCCAGCAGTGACAGGGGGGCAGGGGGCCTCACTAGCGGAGCCAACTCCTACGAGCAGTACTTC. It specifies CASSDRGAGGLTSGANSYEQYF.